This TCR beta chain emerged from a study of radiotherapy plus CTLA-4 blockade in lung cancer. Study findings and constraints: Radiotherapy was combined with ipilimumab, and tumor-derived TCR clones then expanded in blood. Among reported predictors of response, early blood T cell clone dynamics with interferon-beta performed best.

Turning to this clone: Its antigen is unknown.

V was trimmed by 6 bases and J by 0 bases, leaving 11 bases between them. The germline gives CDR1 KGHSH, CDR2 LQKENI. There are 15 residues in the CDR3. Generated by immunoSEQ multiplex PCR, the TCRdb table keeps only in-frame clones and is missing some. Among 45,000 or so clones listed, roughly two thirds were seen once. The rearrangement joins TRBV18 to TRBJ1-4; a possible D gene is TRBD1 (5 bases). This TCR was sampled from a human donor with non-small cell lung cancer who had a complete response to radiotherapy plus ipilimumab. This specimen consisted of peripheral blood, obtained from a patient treated with radiotherapy plus ipilimumab. This chain's CDR3 is CASSRGTATNEKLFF. The CDR3 region has the DNA TGTGCCAGCTCCCGGGGGACCGCAACTAATGAAAAACTGTTTTTT.